Described below is a single T cell receptor beta chain sequence and its context. Its cognate antigen is unknown. V lost 6 bases to trimming and J lost 8 bases, with 17 bases between them. The CDR3 covers 14 residues. Germline-derived CDR1 and CDR2 are SNHLY and FYNNEI. The data belong to a study of OX40 agonist ivuxolimab in advanced cancers. Findings of the study overall: Part of the nonresponder group also had normalized T-cell clonal expansion that was low.

Produced via immunoSEQ multiplex PCR; TCRdb's table is partial and in-frame only. The repertoire includes about 46,000 clones, 82% of them detected once, and around 2% sits in the top ten. The sequenced sample was CD4+ or CD8+ T cells sorted from blood, obtained in a trial of the OX40 agonist ivuxolimab. The clonotype was recovered from an adult with an advanced solid tumor such as melanoma, head and neck, liver or kidney cancer. This chain uses TRBV2 with TRBJ1-5, with D unresolved. Written as DNA, the CDR3 is TGTGCCAGCAGCGAGGGCCTACACCTGGAGCCCCAGCATTTT. Amino acid sequence: CASSEGLHLEPQHF.